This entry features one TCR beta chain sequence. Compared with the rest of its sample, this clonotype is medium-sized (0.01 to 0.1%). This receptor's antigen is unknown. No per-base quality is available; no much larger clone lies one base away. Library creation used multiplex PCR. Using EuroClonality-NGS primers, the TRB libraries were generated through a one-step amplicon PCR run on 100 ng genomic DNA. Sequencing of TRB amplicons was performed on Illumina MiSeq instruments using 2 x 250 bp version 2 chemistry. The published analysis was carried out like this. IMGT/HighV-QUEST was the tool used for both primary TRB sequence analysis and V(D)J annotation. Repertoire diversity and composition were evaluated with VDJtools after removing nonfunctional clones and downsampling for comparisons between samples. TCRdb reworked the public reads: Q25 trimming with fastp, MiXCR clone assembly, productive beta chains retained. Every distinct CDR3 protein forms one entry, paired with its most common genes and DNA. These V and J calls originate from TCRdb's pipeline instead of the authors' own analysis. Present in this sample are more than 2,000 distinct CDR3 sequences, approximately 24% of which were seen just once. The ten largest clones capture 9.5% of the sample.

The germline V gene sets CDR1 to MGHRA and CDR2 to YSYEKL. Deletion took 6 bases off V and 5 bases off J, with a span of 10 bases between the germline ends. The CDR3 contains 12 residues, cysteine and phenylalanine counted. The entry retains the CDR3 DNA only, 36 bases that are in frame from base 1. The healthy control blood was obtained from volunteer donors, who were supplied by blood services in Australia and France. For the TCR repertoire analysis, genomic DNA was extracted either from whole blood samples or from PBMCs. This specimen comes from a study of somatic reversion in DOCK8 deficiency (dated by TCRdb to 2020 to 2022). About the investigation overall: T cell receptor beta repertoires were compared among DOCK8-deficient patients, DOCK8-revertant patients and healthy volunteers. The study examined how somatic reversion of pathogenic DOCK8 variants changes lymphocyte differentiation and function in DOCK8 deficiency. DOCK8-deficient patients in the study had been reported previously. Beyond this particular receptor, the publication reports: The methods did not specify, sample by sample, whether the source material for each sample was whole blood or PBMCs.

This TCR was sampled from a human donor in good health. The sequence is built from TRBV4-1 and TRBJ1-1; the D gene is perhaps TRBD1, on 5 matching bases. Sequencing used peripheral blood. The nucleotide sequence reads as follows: TGCGCCAGCAGGGGGGAAAGGACTGAAGCTTTCTTT. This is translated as CASRGERTEAFF.